This passage covers 21 T cell receptor beta chains from one sample sequenced in a study of shared clonotypes between healthy human individuals. Method: immunoSEQ multiplex PCR; TCRdb's copy keeps in-frame clones and lacks some. The sample lists 2 million to 2.5 million clones, about 90% seen once, with roughly 0.34% in the top ten. Sequenced: naive CD4+ T cells from PBMCs. Specified subset: CD45RA+ positively selected. The origin of the receptors is a man aged 18 to 35 in good health. Some clones in this sample may be carry-over from other donors' samples.

This clone was observed a single time. V usage is TRBV7-2 and J usage is TRBJ1-5, with 7 bases lining up with TRBD1. With 7 bases clipped from V and 5 bases from J, the junction kept 2 bases outside the gene matches. This CDR3 spans 12 amino acids. CDR1 SGHTA and CDR2 FQGNSA come from the germline V gene. The CDR3 loop is CASTGGYQPQHF. DNA of the CDR3: TGTGCCAGCACAGGGGGGTATCAGCCCCAGCATTTT.

The rearrangement links TRBV18 to TRBJ1-5, with D unresolved. Germline CDR1 is KGHSH and CDR2 is LQKENI. The CDR3 consists of 15 residues. V was shortened by 6 bases and J by 3 bases, with 15 bases between the two germline ends. CDR3 bases: TGTGCCAGCTCCCCCGGACGGACCGTCAATCAGCCCCAGCATTTT. Its translation is CASSPGRTVNQPQHF.

This clone was picked up one time. The chain joins TRBV27 to TRBJ1-2; D is perhaps TRBD1 (5 bases). The CDR3 extends over 13 amino acids. V shed 6 bases and J shed 4 bases, with 12 bases lying between them. Germline V gene sequence: CDR1 MNHEY, CDR2 SMNVEV (reference sequence). The CDR3 DNA sequence: TGTGCCAGCAGCGCGGGACGGATCTATGGCTACACCTTC. It is translated as CASSAGRIYGYTF.

In DNA form, the CDR3 reads TGTGCCAGTAGTACTTTTAAATCGGGAAGATACACCGGGGAGCTGTTTTTT. Its protein product is CASSTFKSGRYTGELFF. This chain links TRBV19 with TRBJ2-2; a weak D match, TRBD2 (5 bases). The V end lost 4 bases, the J end lost 3 bases, and 18 bases lay between the germline ends. CDR3 length: 17 amino acids. Germline V gene data show CDR1 as LNHDA and CDR2 as SQIVND (reference sequence).

CDR3 in amino acids: CASSLTHQYVGTIYF. The CDR3 DNA follows: TGTGCCAGCAGCTTAACACATCAGTATGTCGGCACCATATATTTT. The chain links TRBV13 to TRBJ1-3; D gene unclear. The germline V gene has CDR1 PRHDT and CDR2 FYEKMQ (reference sequence). Trimming stripped 2 bases from V and 9 bases from J, with 17 bases between. The CDR3 is made up of 15 amino acids.

V and J are TRBV5-4 and TRBJ2-1, with 7 bases aligning to TRBD2. Per germline, CDR1 SGHNT and CDR2 YYREEE (reference sequence). V lost 3 bases and J lost 5; bases outside the gene matches: 11. The CDR3 has 16 residues. This CDR3 is CASSSQVYRGDNEQFF. CDR3 sequence (DNA): TGTGCCAGCAGCTCCCAAGTCTACCGGGGGGACAATGAGCAGTTCTTC. Filled out from reference TRBV5-4 and TRBJ2-1, the complete variable domain reads ETGVTQSPTHLIKTRGQQVTLRCSSQSGHNTVSWYQQALGQGPQFIFQYYREEENGRGNFPPRFSGLQFPNYSSELNVNALELDDSALYLCASSSQVYRGDNEQFFGPGTRLTVL.

The chain is built from TRBV5-4 and TRBJ2-5, with 10 nucleotides matching TRBD2. CDR1 SGHNT and CDR2 YYREEE come from the germline V gene (reference sequence). V was clipped by 2 bases and J by 12 bases; unmatched bases: 4. The CDR3 is 12 amino acids. CDR3 sequence reads: CASSFAGTSEYF. In DNA form, the CDR3 reads TGTGCCAGCAGCTTCGCTGGGACTAGCGAGTACTTC.

The V and J genes are TRBV11-2 and TRBJ2-3; a weak D match, TRBD1 (5 bases). Germline V gene data show CDR1 as SGHAT and CDR2 as FQNNGV. The CDR3 totals 15 residues. V was shortened by 1 base and J by 7 bases, with 15 bases between the two germline ends. The CDR3 DNA follows: TGTGCCAGCAGCTTAGTTGGGGCAGCCATGCATACGCAGTATTTT. It translates to CASSLVGAAMHTQYF.

This chain joins TRBV5-4 and TRBJ2-1; 7 nucleotides agree with TRBD2. J was trimmed by 3 bases and V by 3 bases; bases with no gene match: 9. The CDR3 length is 16 residues. CDR1 and CDR2 from the germline V gene are SGHNT and YYREEE (reference sequence). The CDR3 is CASSSAGPVLYNEQFF. In DNA form, the CDR3 reads TGTGCCAGCAGCTCAGCGGGGCCGGTCCTCTACAATGAGCAGTTCTTC.

The genes are TRBV4-1 and TRBJ1-2, with D possibly TRBD1 on 5 matching bases. The CDR3 consists of 15 residues. Germline CDR1 and CDR2: MGHRA and YSYEKL. V lost 4 bases, J lost 8 bases, and 20 bases lay in between. CDR3 residues: CASSLSRQGARGYTF. CDR3 sequence (DNA): TGCGCCAGCAGCCTATCGAGGCAGGGCGCGCGGGGCTACACCTTC.

This clone came up once. The chain couples TRBV15 to TRBJ1-2, with TRBD1 as a possible D gene (5 bases). With 1 base removed from V and 4 bases from J, the gap between germline ends came to 10 bases. This CDR3 is 14 amino acids long. Germline V CDR1 and CDR2: LNHNV, YYDKDF (reference sequence). For the CDR3, the DNA is TGTGCCACCAGCAGAGCCCGGGGCAGCTATGGCTACACCTTC. Its translation is CATSRARGSYGYTF.

The chain is built from TRBV12-5 and TRBJ2-1; TRBD2 aligns across 8 bases. Per germline, CDR1 LGHNT and CDR2 FRNRAP. Germline trimming cut 2 bases from V and 4 bases from J; bases unmatched to any gene: 10. This CDR3 is 17 amino acids long. The CDR3 region is CASGLRAGGVGYNEQFF. DNA of the CDR3: TGTGCTAGTGGTTTGAGGGCGGGGGGAGTTGGGTACAATGAGCAGTTCTTC.

V usage is TRBV4-1 and J usage is TRBJ2-1, with 10 bases aligning to TRBD2. Germline V gene sequence: CDR1 MGHRA, CDR2 YSYEKL. The length of the CDR3 is 16 residues. Losses at the gene ends were 5 bases for V and 1 base for J; bases not matched to a gene: 5. The CDR3 loop is CASSVRAGGSYNEQFF. CDR3 sequence (DNA): TGCGCCAGCAGCGTACGAGCGGGAGGGTCCTACAATGAGCAGTTCTTC.

The chain combines TRBV18 with TRBJ2-2; 9 bases map to TRBD1. Germline V CDR1 and CDR2: KGHSH, LQKENI. The junction had 3 bases not matched to a gene; V was cut back by 3 bases and J by 1 base. This CDR3 has 16 residues. The CDR3 DNA sequence: TGTGCCAGCTCACCGGACAGGGGCCGGAACACCGGGGAGCTGTTTTTT. This gives the protein CASSPDRGRNTGELFF.

The V and J genes are TRBV5-1 and TRBJ2-3, with unresolved D. The CDR3 runs 16 residues. V lost 0 bases and J lost 5, with 16 bases in between. The germline gives CDR1 SGHRS, CDR2 YFSETQ. For the CDR3, the DNA is TGCGCCAGCAGCTTGGCCTCCGGCCTCAGGCGAGATACGCAGTATTTT. Its translation: CASSLASGLRRDTQYF.

The V call is TRBV9, the J call TRBJ1-2; 8 bases match TRBD1. V dropped 4 bases and J dropped 2; count of bases not matched to a gene: 7. Germline-derived CDR1 and CDR2 are SGDLS and YYNGEE. The CDR3 has 15 residues. The CDR3 loop reads CASSLTGGENYGYTF. DNA of the CDR3: TGTGCCAGCAGCCTTACAGGGGGTGAGAACTATGGCTACACCTTC.

The rearrangement joins TRBV21-1 to TRBJ2-1; TRBD2, the table's D call, was not compared with the DNA. TRBV21-1 is marked as a pseudogene. CDR3 length equals 17 residues. For the CDR3, the DNA is TGTGCCAGCAGCAAAGAAGGATGGCTAGCGGCATACAATGAGCAGTTCTTC. Translating it yields CASSKEGWLAAYNEQFF.

This rearrangement joins TRBV2 to TRBJ2-1, with D maybe TRBD2 (6 bases). V lost 7 bases, J lost 9 bases, and 13 bases lay in between. The CDR3 is 12 amino acids. From germline, CDR1 is SNHLY and CDR2 FYNNEI. In DNA, the CDR3 is TGTGCCAGCAAGGTGGAGGGAGGTGAGCAGTTCTTC. Its translation: CASKVEGGEQFF.

V and J are TRBV6-1 and TRBJ2-2; D is tentatively TRBD1 or TRBD2 (5 bases each). Germline CDR1 is MNHNS and CDR2 is SASEGT. The CDR3 is 14 amino acids. V dropped 11 bases and J dropped 0 bases, with 13 bases sitting between them. The CDR3 region is CAGLGHTNTGELFF. The CDR3 DNA sequence: TGTGCCGGACTCGGACATACGAACACCGGGGAGCTGTTTTTT.

The chain combines TRBV9 with TRBJ2-5, with D maybe TRBD2 (6 bases). The CDR3 length is 15 residues. Trimming took off 3 bases at V and 1 base at J, with 13 bases between the two ends. The germline V gene has CDR1 SGDLS and CDR2 YYNGEE. The CDR3 here is CASSGRGGPQETQYF. The CDR3 bases are TGTGCCAGCAGCGGGCGGGGTGGGCCCCAAGAGACCCAGTACTTC.

Notes on this clone: This CDR3 is also generated by other DNA sequences in the sample. This CDR3 reads CASSLKAYEQYF. In DNA form, the CDR3 reads TGTGCCAGCAGTTTGAAAGCCTACGAGCAGTACTTC. The chain couples TRBV28 to TRBJ2-7; D is undetermined. The V gene lost 3 bases and the J gene lost 2 bases, with 5 bases spanning the gap. The CDR3 contains 12 residues. The germline V gene encodes CDR1 MDHEN and CDR2 SYDVKM.